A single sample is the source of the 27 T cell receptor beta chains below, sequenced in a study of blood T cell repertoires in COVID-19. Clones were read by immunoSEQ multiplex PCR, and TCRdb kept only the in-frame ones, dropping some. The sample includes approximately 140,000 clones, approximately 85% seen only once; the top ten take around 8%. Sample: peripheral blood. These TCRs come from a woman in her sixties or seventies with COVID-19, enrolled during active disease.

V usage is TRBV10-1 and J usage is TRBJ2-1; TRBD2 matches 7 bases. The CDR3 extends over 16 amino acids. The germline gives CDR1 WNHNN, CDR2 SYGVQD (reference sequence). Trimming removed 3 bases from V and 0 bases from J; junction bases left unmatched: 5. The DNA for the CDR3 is TGCGCCAGCAGTGACTGGGGAGGGAGCTCCTACAATGAGCAGTTCTTC. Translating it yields CASSDWGGSSYNEQFF.

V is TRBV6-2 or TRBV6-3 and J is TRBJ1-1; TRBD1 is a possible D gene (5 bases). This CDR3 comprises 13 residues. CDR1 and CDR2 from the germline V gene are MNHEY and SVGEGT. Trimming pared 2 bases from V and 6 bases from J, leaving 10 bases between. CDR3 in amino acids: CASSYMQGSEAFF. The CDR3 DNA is TGTGCCAGCAGTTACATGCAGGGCTCTGAAGCTTTCTTT.

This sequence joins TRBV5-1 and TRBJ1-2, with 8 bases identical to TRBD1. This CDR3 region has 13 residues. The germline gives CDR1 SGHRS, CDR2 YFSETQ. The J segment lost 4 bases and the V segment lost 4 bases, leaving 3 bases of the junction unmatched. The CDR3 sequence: CASSGDRGYGYTF. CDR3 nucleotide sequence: TGCGCCAGCAGCGGTGACAGGGGCTATGGCTACACCTTC.

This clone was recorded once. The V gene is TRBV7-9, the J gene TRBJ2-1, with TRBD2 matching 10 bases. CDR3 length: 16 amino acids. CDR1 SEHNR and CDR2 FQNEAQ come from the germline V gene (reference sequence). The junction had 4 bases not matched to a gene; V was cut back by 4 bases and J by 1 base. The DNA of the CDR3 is TGTGCCAGCAGCTCAACTAGCGGGGAGTCCTACAATGAGCAGTTCTTC. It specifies CASSSTSGESYNEQFF.

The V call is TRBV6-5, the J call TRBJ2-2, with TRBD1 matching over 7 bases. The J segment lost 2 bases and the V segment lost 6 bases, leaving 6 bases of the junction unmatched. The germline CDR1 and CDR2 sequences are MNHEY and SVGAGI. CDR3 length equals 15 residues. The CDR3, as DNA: TGTGCCAGCAGAGTCCGGGACAGCAACACCGGGGAGCTGTTTTTT. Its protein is CASRVRDSNTGELFF.

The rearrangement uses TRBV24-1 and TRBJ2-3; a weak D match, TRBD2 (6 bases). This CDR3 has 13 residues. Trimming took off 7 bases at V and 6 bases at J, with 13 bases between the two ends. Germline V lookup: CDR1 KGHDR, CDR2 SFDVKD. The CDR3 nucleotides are TGTGCCACCAGAGTAGCGGAGGAGGATACGCAGTATTTT. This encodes CATRVAEEDTQYF.

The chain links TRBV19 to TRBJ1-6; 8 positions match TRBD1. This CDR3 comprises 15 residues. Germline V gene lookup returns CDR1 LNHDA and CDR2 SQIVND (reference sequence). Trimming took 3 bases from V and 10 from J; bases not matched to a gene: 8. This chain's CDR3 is CASSISETGVSPLHF. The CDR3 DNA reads TGTGCCAGTAGTATCAGCGAGACAGGGGTGTCACCCCTCCACTTT.

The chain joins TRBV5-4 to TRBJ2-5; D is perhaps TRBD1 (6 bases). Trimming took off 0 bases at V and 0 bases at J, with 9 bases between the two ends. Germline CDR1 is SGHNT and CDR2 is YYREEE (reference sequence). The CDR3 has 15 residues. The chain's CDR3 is CASSLGGGNQETQYF. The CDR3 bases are TGTGCCAGCAGCTTGGGAGGGGGAAACCAAGAGACCCAGTACTTC.

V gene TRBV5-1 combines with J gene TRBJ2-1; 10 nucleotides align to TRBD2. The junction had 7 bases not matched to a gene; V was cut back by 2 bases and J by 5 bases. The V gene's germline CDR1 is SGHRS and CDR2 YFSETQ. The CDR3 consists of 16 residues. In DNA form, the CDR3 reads TGCGCCAGCAGCTTTACCCGACTAGCGGGTAACAATGAGCAGTTCTTC. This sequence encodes CASSFTRLAGNNEQFF.

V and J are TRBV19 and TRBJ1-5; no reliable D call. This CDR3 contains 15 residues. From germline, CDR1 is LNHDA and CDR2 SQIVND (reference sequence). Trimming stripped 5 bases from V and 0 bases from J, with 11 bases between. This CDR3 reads CASSQRGSSNQPQHF. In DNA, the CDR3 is TGTGCCAGTAGTCAACGGGGTAGTAGCAATCAGCCCCAGCATTTT.

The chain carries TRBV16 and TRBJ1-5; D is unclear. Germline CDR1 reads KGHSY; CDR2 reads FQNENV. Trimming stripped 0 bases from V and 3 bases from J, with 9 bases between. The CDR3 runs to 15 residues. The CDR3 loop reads CASSQSRFINQPQHF. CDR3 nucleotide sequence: TGTGCCAGCAGCCAATCCAGGTTTATCAATCAGCCCCAGCATTTT.

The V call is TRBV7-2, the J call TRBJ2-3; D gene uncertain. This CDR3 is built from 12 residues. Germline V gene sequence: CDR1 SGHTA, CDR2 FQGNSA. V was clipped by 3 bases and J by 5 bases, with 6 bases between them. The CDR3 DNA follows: TGTGCCAGCAGCTTCCCGGGAGATACGCAGTATTTT. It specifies CASSFPGDTQYF.

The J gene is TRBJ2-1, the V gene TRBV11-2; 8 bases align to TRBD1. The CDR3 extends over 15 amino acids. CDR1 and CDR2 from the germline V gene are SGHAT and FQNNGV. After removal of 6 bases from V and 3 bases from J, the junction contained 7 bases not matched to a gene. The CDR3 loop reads CASSSGQGSYNEQFF. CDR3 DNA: TGTGCCAGCAGTTCAGGACAGGGTAGCTACAATGAGCAGTTCTTC.

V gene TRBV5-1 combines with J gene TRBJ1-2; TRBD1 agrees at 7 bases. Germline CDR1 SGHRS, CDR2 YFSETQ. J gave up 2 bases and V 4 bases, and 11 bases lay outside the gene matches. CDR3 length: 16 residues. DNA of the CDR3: TGCGCCAGCAGCGGGGACGGGACAGATAGAAACTATGGCTACACCTTC. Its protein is CASSGDGTDRNYGYTF.

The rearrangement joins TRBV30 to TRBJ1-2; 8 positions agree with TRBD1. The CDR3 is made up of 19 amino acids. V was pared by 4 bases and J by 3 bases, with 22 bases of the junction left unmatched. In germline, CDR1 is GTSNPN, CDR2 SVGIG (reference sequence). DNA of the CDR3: TGTGCCTGGACCGGGCCGGGGTCGCAGGGGGCGCGTTTTGACTATGGCTACACCTTC. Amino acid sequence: CAWTGPGSQGARFDYGYTF.

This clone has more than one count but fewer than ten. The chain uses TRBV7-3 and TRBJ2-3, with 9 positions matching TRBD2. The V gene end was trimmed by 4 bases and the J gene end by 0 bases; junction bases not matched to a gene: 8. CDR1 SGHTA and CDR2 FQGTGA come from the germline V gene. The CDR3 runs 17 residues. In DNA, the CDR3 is TGTGCCAGCAGCTCCGGGCTAGCGGGAACTAGCACAGATACGCAGTATTTT. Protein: CASSSGLAGTSTDTQYF. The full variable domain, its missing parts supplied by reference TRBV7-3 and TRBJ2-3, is GAGVSQTPSNKVTEKGKYVELRCDPISGHTALYWYRQSLGQGPEFLIYFQGTGAADDSGLPNDRFFAVRPEGSVSTLKIQRTERGDSAVYLCASSSGLAGTSTDTQYFGPGTRLTVL.

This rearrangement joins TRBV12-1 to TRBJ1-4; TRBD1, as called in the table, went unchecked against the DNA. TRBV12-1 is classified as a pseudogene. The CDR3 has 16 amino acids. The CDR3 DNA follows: TGTGCCAGCAGCTTTGAGGTGGCGATCAGGGGCGAAAAACTGTTTTTT. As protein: CASSFEVAIRGEKLFF.

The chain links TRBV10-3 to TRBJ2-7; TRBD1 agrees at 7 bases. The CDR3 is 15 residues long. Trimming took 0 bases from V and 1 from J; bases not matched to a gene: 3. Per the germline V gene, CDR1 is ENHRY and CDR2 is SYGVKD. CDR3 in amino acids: CAISESSDRSYEQYF. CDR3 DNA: TGTGCCATCAGTGAGTCTTCGGACAGGTCCTACGAGCAGTACTTC.

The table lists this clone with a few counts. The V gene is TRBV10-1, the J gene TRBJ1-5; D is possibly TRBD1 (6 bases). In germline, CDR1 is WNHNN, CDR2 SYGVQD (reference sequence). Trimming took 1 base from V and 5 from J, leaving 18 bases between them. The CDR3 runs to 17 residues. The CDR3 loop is CASSECWTALNYQPQHF. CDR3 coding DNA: TGCGCCAGCAGTGAGTGCTGGACAGCCTTAAACTATCAGCCCCAGCATTTT.

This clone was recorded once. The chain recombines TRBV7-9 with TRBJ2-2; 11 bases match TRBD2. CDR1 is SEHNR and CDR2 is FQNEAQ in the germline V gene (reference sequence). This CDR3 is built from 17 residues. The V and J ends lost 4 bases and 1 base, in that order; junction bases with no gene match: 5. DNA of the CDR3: TGTGCCAGCAGCTCAATAGCGGGGGGGCTGAACACCGGGGAGCTGTTTTTT. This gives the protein CASSSIAGGLNTGELFF.

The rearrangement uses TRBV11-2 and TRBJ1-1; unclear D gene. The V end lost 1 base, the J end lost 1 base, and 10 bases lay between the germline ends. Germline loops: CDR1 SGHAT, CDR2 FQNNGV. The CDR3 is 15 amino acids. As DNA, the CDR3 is TGTGCCAGCAGCTTAGGGGAGGTGGGGAACACTGAAGCTTTCTTT. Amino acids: CASSLGEVGNTEAFF. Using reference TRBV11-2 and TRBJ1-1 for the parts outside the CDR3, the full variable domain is EAGVAQSPRYKIIEKRQSVAFWCNPISGHATLYWYQQILGQGPKLLIQFQNNGVVDDSQLPKDRFSAERLKGVDSTLKIQPAKLEDSAVYLCASSLGEVGNTEAFFGQGTRLTVV.

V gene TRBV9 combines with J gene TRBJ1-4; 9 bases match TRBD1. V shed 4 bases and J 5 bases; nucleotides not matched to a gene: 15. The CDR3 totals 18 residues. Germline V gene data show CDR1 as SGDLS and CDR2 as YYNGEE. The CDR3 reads CASSPEKITGGLNEKLFF. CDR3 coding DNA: TGTGCCAGCAGCCCGGAGAAAATCACAGGGGGCTTAAATGAAAAACTGTTTTTT. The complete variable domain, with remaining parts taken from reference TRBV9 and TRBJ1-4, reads DSGVTQTPKHLITATGQRVTLRCSPRSGDLSVYWYQQSLDQGLQFLIQYYNGEERAKGNILERFSAQQFPDLHSELNLSSLELGDSALYFCASSPEKITGGLNEKLFFGSGTQLSVL.

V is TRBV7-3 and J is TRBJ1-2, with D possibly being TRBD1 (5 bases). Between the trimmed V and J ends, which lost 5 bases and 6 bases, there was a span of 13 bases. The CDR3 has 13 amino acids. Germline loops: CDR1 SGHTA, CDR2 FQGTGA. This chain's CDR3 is CASSQSTVDGYTF. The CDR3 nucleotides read TGTGCCAGCAGCCAGTCGACAGTGGATGGCTACACCTTC.

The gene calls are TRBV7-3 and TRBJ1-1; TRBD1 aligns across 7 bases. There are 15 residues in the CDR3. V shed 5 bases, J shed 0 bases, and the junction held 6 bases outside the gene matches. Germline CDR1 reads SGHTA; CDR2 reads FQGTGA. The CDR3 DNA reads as TGTGCCAGCAGCCTACAGGGGCCAGTGAACACTGAAGCTTTCTTT. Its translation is CASSLQGPVNTEAFF.

CDR3 residues: CAISSTSGEYNEQFF. The CDR3 coding sequence is TGTGCCATCAGCTCGACTAGCGGGGAATACAATGAGCAGTTCTTC. This chain uses TRBV10-3 with TRBJ2-1; TRBD2 matches at 11 bases. Looked up from germline, CDR1 is ENHRY and CDR2 is SYGVKD. The CDR3 runs 15 residues. The V segment lost 6 bases and the J segment 4 bases; nucleotides outside the gene matches: 5.

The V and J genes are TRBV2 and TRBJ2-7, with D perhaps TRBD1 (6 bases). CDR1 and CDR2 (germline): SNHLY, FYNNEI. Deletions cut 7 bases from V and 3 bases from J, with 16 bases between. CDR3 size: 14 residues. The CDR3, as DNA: TGTGCCAGCAAAAGAGCCGGGACAAACTACGAGCAGTACTTC. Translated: CASKRAGTNYEQYF.

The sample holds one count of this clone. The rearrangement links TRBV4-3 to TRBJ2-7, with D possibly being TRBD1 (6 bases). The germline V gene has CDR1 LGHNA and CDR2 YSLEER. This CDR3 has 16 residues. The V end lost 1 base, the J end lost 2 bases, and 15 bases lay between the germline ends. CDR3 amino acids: CASSQGWSDSAYEQYF. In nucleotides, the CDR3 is TGCGCCAGCAGCCAAGGGTGGTCGGACAGCGCCTACGAGCAGTACTTC.